This T cell receptor beta chain derives from a study of CD4 T cells in relation to SARS-CoV-2 and coronaviruses. Study summary: ViraFEST: approximately 10-day antigen culture of PBMCs, then TCR beta CDR3 sequencing.

TCRdb's table, derived via immunoSEQ multiplex PCR, lists solely in-frame clones and lacks some. Counted here are about 24,000 clones, over 70% occurring once; the ten biggest clones make up about 16%. CDR1 is SGHDN, CDR2 FVKESK, per germline. The CDR3 is 13 residues long. Trimming stripped 1 base from V and 4 bases from J, with 7 bases between. This clone was observed a handful of times. Its antigen is still unknown. Before the COVID-19 pandemic, during about 2011-2019, CD4+ T cells were taken from unexposed donors. After ten to eleven days of culture, CD4+ T cells were isolated. Unexposed-donor CD4+ T cells were probed with SARS-CoV-2 S/N and four cold-coronavirus spikes, cells permitting.

Source material: CD4+ T cells from PBMCs, cultured in vitro. V is TRBV14 and J is TRBJ1-1; tentatively, D is TRBD1 (5 bases). This TCR derives from a human donor in good health. Here the CDR3 reads CASSQARGTEAFF. The CDR3 DNA follows: TGTGCCAGCAGCCAAGCGAGGGGCACTGAAGCTTTCTTT.